This TCR beta chain is from a study of blood T cell repertoires in COVID-19. Study as a whole: PBMCs, B-cell-depleted T cells, or T cells provided the cDNA or gDNA that made up the material.

Germline V gene sequence: CDR1 LGHDT, CDR2 YNNKEL (reference sequence). The CDR3 extends over 16 amino acids. V lost 5 bases to trimming and J lost 4 bases, with 18 bases between them. The data were produced by immunoSEQ multiplex PCR, yet TCRdb's version contains in-frame clones alone and is incomplete. The sample carries around 26,000 clones, about four fifths recorded once. Sequencing used peripheral blood. The origin of this receptor is a human donor in a cohort sampled during active COVID-19. The chain couples TRBV3-1 (or the pseudogene TRBV3-2) to TRBJ1-3; TRBD1 is a possible D gene (6 bases). For the CDR3, the DNA is TGTGCCAGCAGCGCATACAGGGAGTACAAAGGAAACACCATATATTTT. Translation gives CASSAYREYKGNTIYF.